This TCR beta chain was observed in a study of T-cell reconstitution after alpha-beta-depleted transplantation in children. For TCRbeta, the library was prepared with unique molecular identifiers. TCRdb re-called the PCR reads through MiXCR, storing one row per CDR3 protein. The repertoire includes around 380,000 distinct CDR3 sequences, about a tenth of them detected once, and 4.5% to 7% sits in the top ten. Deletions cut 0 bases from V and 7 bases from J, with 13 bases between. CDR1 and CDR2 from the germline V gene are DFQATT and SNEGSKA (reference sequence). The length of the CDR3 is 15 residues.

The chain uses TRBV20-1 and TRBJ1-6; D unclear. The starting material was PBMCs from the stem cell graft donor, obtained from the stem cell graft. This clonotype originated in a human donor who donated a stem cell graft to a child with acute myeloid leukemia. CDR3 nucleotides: TGCAGTGCTAGAGATCTTGGCAAGGAAAATTCACCCCTCCACTTT. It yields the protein CSARDLGKENSPLHF.